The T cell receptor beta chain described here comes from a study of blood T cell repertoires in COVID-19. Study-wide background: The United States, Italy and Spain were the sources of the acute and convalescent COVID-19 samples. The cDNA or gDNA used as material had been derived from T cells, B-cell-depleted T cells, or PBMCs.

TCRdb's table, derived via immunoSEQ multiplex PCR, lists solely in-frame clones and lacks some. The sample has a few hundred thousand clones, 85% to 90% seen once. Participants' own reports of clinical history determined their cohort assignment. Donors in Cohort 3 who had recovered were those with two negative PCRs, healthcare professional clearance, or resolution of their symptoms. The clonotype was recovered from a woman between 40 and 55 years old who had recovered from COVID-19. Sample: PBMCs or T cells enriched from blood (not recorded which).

This chain's CDR3 is CASSLSGGTSGYNEQFF. The CDR3 nucleotides are TGTGCCAGCAGCCTTAGTGGGGGGACTAGCGGCTACAATGAGCAGTTCTTC. The chain has TRBV7-2 and TRBJ2-1; TRBD2 matches 11 bases. The CDR3 spans 17 residues. With V trimmed by 5 bases and J by 3 bases, 9 bases remained unmatched. Germline assignment: CDR1 SGHTA and CDR2 FQGNSA.